This T cell receptor beta chain was retrieved from a study of CD4+ T cells in melanoma. Study results and caveats: Reportedly, melanoma neoantigen-specific CD4+ T cells showed varied differentiation states. A reported correlation linked neoantigen-specific CD4+ T cells to CD8+, macrophage and B cell function.

With 2 bases removed from V and 5 bases from J, the gap between germline ends came to 7 bases. Germline CDR1 is SGHAT and CDR2 is FQNNGV. This CDR3 is built from 12 residues. To note about this clone: Its target is unknown.

This table comes from immunoSEQ multiplex PCR, and its TCRdb copy is limited to in-frame clones, with some not included. The table shows roughly 4,000 clones, with roughly 72% occurring only once. V usage is TRBV11-2 and J usage is TRBJ2-7; no definite D call. Sample: tumor tissue. The receptor was isolated from a human donor with melanoma. CDR3 protein: CASSLTVDEQYF. CDR3 DNA: TGTGCCAGCAGCTTAACCGTAGACGAGCAGTACTTC.